The 16 T cell receptor beta chains reported below all come from one sample, sequenced in a study of blood T cells in healthy people across ages. A J-beta primer mix and a sample-barcoded 5' primer were used in a second PCR of roughly 7 to 12 cycles. Using its own MiXCR run on the 5' RACE reads, TCRdb lists one record per CDR3 protein. The sample carries about 1.6 million distinct CDR3 sequences, about 31% recorded once. Sequences were obtained from blood. Receptors were obtained from a woman between 25 and 40 years old in good health.

This clonotype was detected only a few times. The chain carries TRBV7-9 and TRBJ2-3, with D tentatively TRBD2 (6 bases). The CDR3 runs to 13 residues. Germline CDR1 and CDR2: SEHNR and FQNEAQ (reference sequence). Trimming took 11 bases from V and 3 from J, leaving 15 bases between them. The CDR3 nucleotides read TGTGCCTTTAGAGGGCGGGAAACAGATACGCAGTATTTT. Amino acids: CAFRGRETDTQYF.

This clonotype was observed a few times. V usage is TRBV4-2 and J usage is TRBJ2-3; D may be TRBD1 or TRBD2 (5 bases each). The CDR3 runs to 13 residues. The germline V gene encodes CDR1 LGHNA and CDR2 YNFKEQ. Trimming left V 0 bases short and J 14 bases short, with 15 bases between. CDR3 amino acids: CASSQDEGEGPYF. DNA for the CDR3: TGTGCCAGCAGCCAAGATGAGGGCGAGGGGCCGTATTTT.

The chain links TRBV7-9 to TRBJ2-7; D remains unclear. The better agreement between TRBJ2-5 and the DNA end casts doubt on the J call. Germline V CDR1 and CDR2: SEHNR, FQNEAQ (reference sequence). The CDR3 is made up of 13 amino acids. CDR3 nucleotides: TGTGCCAGCAGCTTACAGGTCCGAGAGACCCAGTACTTC. Amino acid sequence: CASSLQVRETQYF.

This clonotype was observed a few times. The V call is TRBV20-1, the J call TRBJ2-1; no reliable D call. V lost 8 bases, J lost 6 bases, and 11 bases lay in between. CDR1 and CDR2 from the germline V gene are DFQATT and SNEGSKA (reference sequence). The CDR3 has 11 amino acids. The CDR3 DNA is TGCAGTCCGAAGGATGGCAATGAGCAGTTCTTC. Its translation is CSPKDGNEQFF.

Only a few counts were recorded for this clonotype. The gene calls are TRBV7-3 and TRBJ1-1, with unresolved D. There are 13 residues in the CDR3. V lost 5 bases and J lost 4, with 11 bases in between. Germline V lookup: CDR1 SGHTA, CDR2 FQGTGA. CDR3 sequence: CASSRQTSTEAFF. CDR3 DNA sequence: TGTGCCAGCAGCCGTCAGACGAGCACTGAAGCTTTCTTT.

The chain uses TRBV20-1 and TRBJ1-2; a weak D match, TRBD1 (5 bases). This CDR3 is built from 13 residues. Trimming took off 0 bases at V and 5 bases at J, with 10 bases between the two ends. Germline loops: CDR1 DFQATT, CDR2 SNEGSKA (reference sequence). The CDR3 loop is CSARDPTEYGYTF. The CDR3 coding sequence is TGCAGTGCTAGAGATCCGACAGAGTATGGCTACACCTTC.

This clonotype was counted between two and nine times. This chain joins TRBV11-2 and TRBJ2-1, with a possible D match to TRBD1 (6 bases). V lost 6 bases and J 3 bases, leaving 15 bases between the germline ends. CDR3 length: 15 amino acids. Germline CDR1 and CDR2: SGHAT and FQNNGV. CDR3 DNA sequence: TGTGCCAGCAGGATGCAGGGGTTCGGCTACAATGAGCAGTTCTTC. Translation gives CASRMQGFGYNEQFF.

The chain employs TRBV4-1 and TRBJ1-5; 9 bases map to TRBD1. The germline gives CDR1 MGHRA, CDR2 YSYEKL. J gave up 3 bases and V 1 base, and 4 bases lay outside the gene matches. The CDR3 runs to 16 residues. CDR3 residues: CASSQGQGGLNQPQHF. The CDR3 bases are TGCGCCAGCAGCCAAGGACAGGGGGGACTCAATCAGCCCCAGCATTTT.

The chain combines TRBV7-8 with TRBJ2-1; 15 bases line up with TRBD2. The V gene end was trimmed by 1 base and the J gene end by 8 bases; junction bases not matched to a gene: 3. Germline V gene sequence: CDR1 SGHVS, CDR2 FQNEAQ. The length of the CDR3 is 16 residues. The CDR3 DNA sequence: TGTGCCAGCAGCTTAGGGACTAGCGGGGGGGCTCATGAGCAGTTCTTC. Translated, it gives CASSLGTSGGAHEQFF.

The V and J genes are TRBV12-3 or TRBV12-4 and TRBJ1-5; TRBD1 is a possible D gene (5 bases). V shed 5 bases and J shed 2 bases, with 10 bases lying between them. This CDR3 is built from 14 residues. This chain's CDR3 is CASSDSGGNQPQHF. As DNA, the CDR3 is TGTGCCAGCAGTGACAGTGGGGGCAATCAGCCCCAGCATTTT.

This chain connects TRBV28 to TRBJ1-2; 8 nucleotides align to TRBD1. This CDR3 spans 15 amino acids. Germline CDR1 is MDHEN and CDR2 is SYDVKM. J lost 3 bases, V lost 5 bases, and 8 bases had no gene match. The CDR3 DNA reads as TGTGCCAGCAGTAGGCAGGGGGCACACGACTATGGCTACACCTTC. It is translated as CASSRQGAHDYGYTF.

The chain employs TRBV9 and TRBJ1-5; D gene ambiguous. This CDR3 is built from 15 residues. Germline CDR1 is SGDLS and CDR2 is YYNGEE. V was cut by 2 bases and J by 0 bases, with 9 bases left in between. CDR3 coding DNA: TGTGCCAGCAGCGTGGACGGGAATAGCAATCAGCCCCAGCATTTT. Translated, it gives CASSVDGNSNQPQHF.

The genes are TRBV20-1 and TRBJ2-5, with D unresolved. With 5 bases removed from V and 4 bases from J, the gap between germline ends came to 14 bases. CDR1 and CDR2 (germline): DFQATT, SNEGSKA (reference sequence). The CDR3 runs to 13 residues. CDR3 protein: CSALTIVGETQYF. The CDR3 nucleotides are TGCAGTGCTCTCACGATTGTAGGAGAGACCCAGTACTTC.

The table lists this clonotype with a few counts. CDR3 sequence (DNA): TGCAGTGCTAGAGATGCGGGTAGCGGCCCCAAGGATACGCAGTATTTT. Translation: CSARDAGSGPKDTQYF. The J gene is TRBJ2-3, the V gene TRBV20-1; a possible D gene is TRBD2 (6 bases). The CDR3 sequence is 16 residues long. Trimming took 0 bases from V and 6 from J, leaving 19 bases between them. The germline V gene has CDR1 DFQATT and CDR2 SNEGSKA (reference sequence).

This rearrangement joins TRBV21-1 to TRBJ2-1. TRBV21-1 is designated a pseudogene. The CDR3 contains 16 residues. DNA for the CDR3: TGTGCCAGCAGCAAGTCACAGCTCTACCAATACAATGAGCAGTTCTTC. The encoded protein is CASSKSQLYQYNEQFF.

The chain joins TRBV30 to TRBJ2-7; a weak D match, TRBD1 (5 bases). V lost 0 bases and J lost 5, with 14 bases in between. Germline lookup yields CDR1 GTSNPN and CDR2 SVGIG (reference sequence). The CDR3 is 14 amino acids. This CDR3 is CAWSVDSHTDEQYF. CDR3 nucleotides: TGTGCCTGGAGTGTAGACAGCCATACGGACGAGCAGTACTTC.